This T cell receptor (beta chain) was captured by sequencing in a study of T cells in localized non-small cell lung cancer. Study findings and constraints: Exceeding tumor, uninvolved adjacent lung had the highest T cell clonality. Elevated blood T cell density was associated with longer overall survival.

The table came from immunoSEQ multiplex PCR; TCRdb's copy has only in-frame clones and leaves some out. Of 60,000 to 75,000 clones in the sample, 84% were seen once. The CDR3 covers 10 residues. Per germline, CDR1 SNHLY and CDR2 FYNNEI. V lost 6 bases and J lost 12, with 9 bases in between. This clone was found a few times. Its matching antigen is unknown. The TCR originated in a female donor of 60 years or more with stage I lung adenocarcinoma. This material consisted of peripheral blood, taken before any cancer treatment. This chain links TRBV2 with TRBJ2-4; the D is unclear. CDR3 loop: CASRGSSQYF. The CDR3 coding sequence is TGTGCCAGCAGGGGCTCCAGTCAGTACTTC.